Each of the 14 T cell receptor beta chains below was sequenced from the same sample in a study of blood T cell repertoires in COVID-19 (dated by TCRdb to about 2020). Receptor libraries were prepared by the immunoSEQ multiplex PCR assay. What TCRdb holds here is the immuneACCESS table cut down to in-frame rearrangements. Part of the clones is not present; checked against another copy, under half of the missing clones reflect an unresolved V gene, and the others are unexplained. For this sample there are hundreds of thousands of clones; around nine tenths appear just once. Of the sample, roughly 6.4% is held by the ten largest clones. Sequences were obtained from peripheral blood. The receptors stem from a man in his fifties or sixties who had recovered from COVID-19.

The chain has TRBV2 and TRBJ1-5; 9 bases are a match to TRBD1. The CDR3 is 19 amino acids. CDR1 is SNHLY, CDR2 FYNNEI, per germline. The J segment lost 1 base and the V segment lost 7 bases, leaving 17 bases of the junction unmatched. This CDR3 is CASNRGTGRGVESNQPQHF. In DNA, the CDR3 is TGTGCCAGCAATCGCGGGACAGGGCGTGGTGTTGAGAGCAATCAGCCCCAGCATTTT.

The V gene is TRBV3-1 (or the pseudogene TRBV3-2), the J gene TRBJ2-1, with 7 nucleotides matching TRBD2. V lost 3 bases to trimming and J lost 6 bases; unmatched junction nucleotides: 11. The CDR3 totals 16 residues. The germline V gene encodes CDR1 LGHDT and CDR2 YNNKEL (reference sequence). The CDR3 DNA reads as TGTGCCAGCAGCCATATAAAGCCGGGGGGTTCCAATGAGCAGTTCTTC. Translation gives CASSHIKPGGSNEQFF.

This clone occurred a few times. This chain joins TRBV3-1 (or the pseudogene TRBV3-2) and TRBJ2-7, with 10 bases identical to TRBD1. Per germline, CDR1 LGHDT and CDR2 YNNKEL (reference sequence). This CDR3 spans 15 amino acids. V dropped 1 base and J dropped 7; count of bases not matched to a gene: 7. Here the CDR3 DNA reads TGTGCCAGCAGCCAAGGATTCGACAGGGGGCGGGAGCAGTACTTC. Protein: CASSQGFDRGREQYF.

This clone was counted once. The V gene is TRBV18, the J gene TRBJ1-4; no definite D call. CDR1 and CDR2 (germline): KGHSH, LQKENI. The CDR3 sequence is 14 residues long. V shed 3 bases and J shed 6 bases, with 11 bases lying between them. The CDR3 loop is CASSPTRLHEKLFF. The DNA for the CDR3 is TGTGCCAGCTCACCGACTCGTTTGCATGAAAAACTGTTTTTT.

The rearrangement uses TRBV2 and TRBJ1-2; 7 bases fit TRBD1. The CDR3 is 13 residues long. CDR1 is SNHLY and CDR2 is FYNNEI in the germline V gene. Losses at the gene ends were 5 bases for V and 6 bases for J; bases not matched to a gene: 6. This chain's CDR3 is CASSYRGLNGYTF. The CDR3 bases are TGTGCCAGCAGTTACAGGGGTCTAAATGGCTACACCTTC.

This chain connects TRBV13 to TRBJ1-3; D call uncertain. The V gene lost 8 bases and the J gene lost 0 bases, with 5 bases spanning the gap. The CDR3 totals 12 residues. Germline values: CDR1 PRHDT, CDR2 FYEKMQ (reference sequence). CDR3 in amino acids: CASASSGNTIYF. Written as DNA, the CDR3 is TGTGCCAGCGCGTCCTCTGGAAACACCATATATTTT.

The chain couples TRBV5-4 to TRBJ1-1; 7 bases match TRBD1. Germline V gene lookup returns CDR1 SGHNT and CDR2 YYREEE (reference sequence). The ends lost 4 bases at V and 0 bases at J; junction bases unmatched: 3. This CDR3 is 14 amino acids long. The CDR3 DNA follows: TGTGCCAGCAGCGTAGACAGGGTGAACACTGAAGCTTTCTTT. This sequence encodes CASSVDRVNTEAFF.

This chain uses TRBV28 with TRBJ2-7; D gene ambiguous. The germline V gene encodes CDR1 MDHEN and CDR2 SYDVKM. The V gene lost 5 bases and the J gene lost 3 bases, with 17 bases spanning the gap. CDR3 length equals 15 residues. CDR3 bases: TGTGCCAGCAGTCCCGGGTTCACGATCGACTACGAGCAGTACTTC. Its protein is CASSPGFTIDYEQYF.

There are a few counts of this clone. The rearrangement links TRBV9 to TRBJ2-1; D is undetermined. The V and J ends lost 4 bases and 8 bases respectively, with 10 bases between them. The CDR3 is 12 amino acids. Germline lookup yields CDR1 SGDLS and CDR2 YYNGEE. In DNA form, the CDR3 reads TGTGCCAGCAGCCCCTCTCGGGATGAGCAGTTCTTC. This translates into CASSPSRDEQFF.

This chain joins TRBV5-1 and TRBJ2-5; 10 bases match TRBD1. The V segment lost 4 bases and the J segment 4 bases; nucleotides outside the gene matches: 7. Germline CDR1 SGHRS, CDR2 YFSETQ. The CDR3 has 15 residues. The DNA for the CDR3 is TGCGCCAGCAGCCCGAACCGGGACAGGGGAGAGACCCAGTACTTC. This sequence encodes CASSPNRDRGETQYF.

A note on this clone: Other DNA sequences in this sample translate to the same CDR3. The chain recombines TRBV28 with TRBJ1-2; D call uncertain. The V and J ends lost 1 base and 4 bases respectively, with 4 bases between them. This CDR3 has 12 amino acids. Germline lookup yields CDR1 MDHEN and CDR2 SYDVKM. The CDR3 is CASSLSRYGYTF. As DNA, the CDR3 is TGTGCCAGCAGTTTATCTCGCTATGGCTACACCTTC.

V gene TRBV9 combines with J gene TRBJ1-1; D gene ambiguous. The V and J ends lost 0 bases and 3 bases respectively, with 9 bases between them. Germline-derived CDR1 and CDR2 are SGDLS and YYNGEE. The CDR3 extends over 14 amino acids. CDR3 loop: CASSVVNRYTEAFF. The CDR3 nucleotides read TGTGCCAGCAGCGTAGTTAACAGATACACTGAAGCTTTCTTT. The full variable domain, rest sourced from reference TRBV9 and TRBJ1-1, is DSGVTQTPKHLITATGQRVTLRCSPRSGDLSVYWYQQSLDQGLQFLIQYYNGEERAKGNILERFSAQQFPDLHSELNLSSLELGDSALYFCASSVVNRYTEAFFGQGTRLTVV.

The chain carries TRBV5-6 and TRBJ2-7; D uncertain. CDR1 SGHDT and CDR2 YYEEEE come from the germline V gene. This CDR3 is 15 amino acids long. Deletions cut 7 bases from V and 2 bases from J, with 19 bases between. Here the CDR3 DNA reads TGTGCCAGCCGCCAGAGGCCAGAGTTGGCCTACGAGCAGTACTTC. It encodes CASRQRPELAYEQYF.

J is TRBJ2-7 and V is TRBV27; TRBD1 aligns across 7 bases. CDR1 is MNHEY and CDR2 is SMNVEV in the germline V gene (reference sequence). The CDR3 sequence is 15 residues long. V trimming: 8 bases; J trimming: 4 bases; junction bases outside the gene matches: 14. Here the CDR3 DNA reads TGTGCCAGCGCCCTTGAAATCGGACAGGATTACGAGCAGTACTTC. As protein: CASALEIGQDYEQYF.